Shown below are 23 T cell receptor beta chains from a single sample sequenced in a study of shared clonotypes between healthy human individuals. Some clones are missing from TCRdb's copy, which holds only in-frame ones; the method was immunoSEQ multiplex PCR. The sample carries roughly 480,000 clones, less than 80% recorded once. Sample: PBMCs. The origin of the receptors is a woman aged 40 to 55 in good health. Some clones in this sample may be carry-over from other donors' samples.

In regard to this clone: The same CDR3 arises from other DNA sequences in this sample as well. V usage is TRBV9 and J usage is TRBJ2-7, with D tentatively TRBD2 (6 bases). V was trimmed by 2 bases and J by 6 bases, leaving 12 bases between them. This CDR3 comprises 13 residues. CDR1 SGDLS and CDR2 YYNGEE come from the germline V gene. CDR3 sequence: CASSVGGGGEQYF. The CDR3, as DNA: TGTGCCAGCAGCGTTGGGGGAGGCGGCGAGCAGTACTTC.

V and J are TRBV5-1 and TRBJ1-3; D is possibly TRBD1 (6 bases). CDR1 and CDR2 from the germline V gene are SGHRS and YFSETQ. Trimming shortened V by 7 bases and J by 0 bases, and 11 bases separated the two germline ends. The CDR3 is 14 amino acids. The CDR3 nucleotides are TGCGCCAGCGGAGGGGGGAGCTCTGGAAACACCATATATTTT. Translating it yields CASGGGSSGNTIYF.

The chain employs TRBV18 and TRBJ2-1, with a possible D match to TRBD2 (6 bases). CDR1 and CDR2 (germline): KGHSH, LQKENI. The CDR3 totals 16 residues. Trimming removed 1 base at V and 2 bases at J, with 12 bases between. CDR3 sequence reads: CASSPQGGGPYNEQFF. The DNA of the CDR3 is TGTGCCAGCTCACCACAGGGAGGCGGGCCCTACAATGAGCAGTTCTTC. The full variable domain, in which reference TRBV18 and TRBJ2-1 provide the parts outside the CDR3, is NAGVMQNPRHLVRRRGQEARLRCSPMKGHSHVYWYRQLPEEGLKFMVYLQKENIIDESGMPKERFSAEFPKEGPSILRIQQVVRGDSAAYFCASSPQGGGPYNEQFFGPGTRLTVL.

This clone was counted only a few times. The chain has TRBV7-8 and TRBJ1-4, with 8 bases fitting TRBD1. Germline V gene lookup returns CDR1 SGHVS and CDR2 FQNEAQ. The J segment lost 8 bases and the V segment lost 5 bases, leaving 4 bases of the junction unmatched. The length of the CDR3 is 13 residues. CDR3 coding DNA: TGTGCCAGCAGCCGATGGGACAGGGAAAAACTGTTTTTT. It translates to CASSRWDREKLFF.

The chain joins TRBV6-6 to TRBJ2-7; 7 bases agree with TRBD1. V shed 6 bases and J 4 bases; nucleotides not matched to a gene: 6. Germline V lookup: CDR1 MNHNY, CDR2 SVGAGI (reference sequence). The CDR3 contains 13 residues. This chain's CDR3 is CASRGQDDYEQYF. Written as DNA, the CDR3 is TGTGCCAGCAGAGGACAGGATGATTACGAGCAGTACTTC.

The chain has TRBV25-1 and TRBJ2-7, with D hard to call. The CDR3 sequence is 16 residues long. Trimming took off 2 bases at V and 1 base at J, with 15 bases between the two ends. CDR1 is MGHDK and CDR2 is SYGVNS in the germline V gene. CDR3 in DNA: TGTGCCAGCAGTGAACTGGTGGCAGGAACGTCCTACGAGCAGTACTTC. Its protein product is CASSELVAGTSYEQYF.

CDR3 region: CASSVVAGGTDTQYF. CDR3 DNA: TGTGCCAGCAGCGTAGTGGCGGGAGGAACAGATACGCAGTATTTT. The V call is TRBV9, the J call TRBJ2-3, with 8 bases lining up with TRBD2. After removal of 0 bases from V and 3 bases from J, the junction contained 3 bases not matched to a gene. Germline CDR1 reads SGDLS; CDR2 reads YYNGEE. The length of the CDR3 is 15 residues.

The chain employs TRBV9 and TRBJ2-3; no firm D call. This CDR3 contains 12 residues. Looked up from germline, CDR1 is SGDLS and CDR2 is YYNGEE. Deletions cut 3 bases from V and 5 bases from J, with 7 bases between. The CDR3, as DNA: TGTGCCAGCAGCGCCTTTGAAGATACGCAGTATTTT. It yields the protein CASSAFEDTQYF.

The rearrangement links TRBV11-3 to TRBJ2-3; the D is unclear. In germline, CDR1 is SGHNT, CDR2 YENEEA. V lost 4 bases and J lost 3, with 8 bases in between. The CDR3 contains 13 residues. The CDR3 loop reads CASSSDRTDTQYF. The DNA of the CDR3 is TGTGCCAGCAGCTCGGACCGAACAGATACGCAGTATTTT.

This chain joins TRBV5-1 and TRBJ2-1, with TRBD2 identical over 13 bases. V was pared by 4 bases and J by 0 bases, with 10 bases of the junction left unmatched. The V gene's germline CDR1 is SGHRS and CDR2 YFSETQ. The CDR3 spans 19 residues. The CDR3 spells CASSPRLAGGRSSYNEQFF. CDR3 sequence (DNA): TGCGCCAGCAGCCCTCGACTAGCGGGAGGCCGGAGCTCCTACAATGAGCAGTTCTTC.

The chain uses TRBV14 and TRBJ2-3; D possibly corresponds to TRBD1 (5 bases). This CDR3 has 15 residues. V was clipped by 0 bases and J by 0 bases, with 7 bases between them. In germline, CDR1 is SGHDN, CDR2 FVKESK. Here the CDR3 reads CASSQERQSTDTQYF. The CDR3 bases are TGTGCCAGCAGCCAAGAAAGACAGAGCACAGATACGCAGTATTTT.

This sequence joins TRBV28 and TRBJ2-1; the match to TRBD2 covers 14 bases. This CDR3 region has 14 residues. V shed 5 bases and J 8 bases; nucleotides not matched to a gene: 2. Germline V gene sequence: CDR1 MDHEN, CDR2 SYDVKM. The CDR3 sequence: CASSRLAGGDEQFF. The CDR3 bases are TGTGCCAGCAGTCGACTAGCGGGAGGGGATGAGCAGTTCTTC.

The genes are TRBV7-3 and TRBJ2-3, with a possible D match to TRBD1 (7 bases). Germline V gene data show CDR1 as SGHTA and CDR2 as FQGTGA. V was cut by 3 bases and J by 4 bases, with 11 bases left in between. The CDR3 is 14 amino acids. CDR3 DNA: TGTGCCAGCAGCTTGGGCAGGGGGGCAGATACGCAGTATTTT. Amino acid sequence: CASSLGRGADTQYF.

As concerns this clone: Possible read error: a much larger clone is one base away. The CDR3 reads CASSPPANRAGFTNYGYTF. In DNA form, the CDR3 reads TGCGCCAGCAGCCCCCCGGCCAACAGGGCTGGGTTTACTAACTATGGCTACACCTTC. The genes are TRBV4-1 and TRBJ1-2, with D possibly being TRBD1 (6 bases). CDR1 and CDR2 (germline): MGHRA, YSYEKL. CDR3 size: 19 residues. Trimming took 4 bases from V and 0 from J, leaving 24 bases between them.

V and J are TRBV6-1 and TRBJ1-1, with unresolved D. The V end lost 6 bases, the J end lost 1 base, and 9 bases lay between the germline ends. CDR1 and CDR2 (germline): MNHNS, SASEGT. CDR3 length: 13 amino acids. CDR3: CASRRQRNTEAFF. The CDR3 DNA sequence: TGTGCCAGCAGACGCCAGAGGAACACTGAAGCTTTCTTT.

J is TRBJ1-1 and V is TRBV28, with D perhaps matching TRBD1 (6 bases). CDR1 is MDHEN and CDR2 is SYDVKM in the germline V gene. This CDR3 comprises 15 residues. Trimming pared 3 bases from V and 0 bases from J, leaving 11 bases between. The CDR3 reads CASSLGGAMNTEAFF. CDR3 coding DNA: TGTGCCAGCAGTTTGGGGGGGGCAATGAACACTGAAGCTTTCTTT.

The V and J genes are TRBV6-6 and TRBJ2-2; D is undetermined. The V gene's germline CDR1 is MNHNY and CDR2 SVGAGI (reference sequence). This CDR3 region has 13 residues. V lost 2 bases to trimming and J lost 6 bases, with 7 bases between them. This CDR3 is CASSYRASGELFF. CDR3 nucleotide sequence: TGTGCCAGCAGTTACAGGGCCTCCGGGGAGCTGTTTTTT.

This clone was detected many times. CDR3 sequence reads: CASGGIWGNSYEQYF. Written as DNA, the CDR3 is TGCGCCAGCGGGGGAATTTGGGGAAACTCCTACGAGCAGTACTTC. The chain links TRBV10-2 to TRBJ2-5; D might be TRBD1 or TRBD2, each matching 5 bases. The DNA end favors TRBJ2-7, so the J call may be wrong. CDR1 WSHSY and CDR2 SAAADI come from the germline V gene. The CDR3 runs to 15 residues.

The chain has TRBV11-2 and TRBJ2-2; 10 bases match TRBD2. J gave up 10 bases and V 1 base, and 3 bases lay outside the gene matches. CDR1 is SGHAT, CDR2 FQNNGV, per germline. The CDR3 covers 14 residues. CDR3 in amino acids: CASSLGGLASELFF. For the CDR3, the DNA is TGTGCCAGCAGCTTAGGGGGACTAGCGTCGGAGCTGTTTTTT.

The chain uses TRBV19 and TRBJ2-7; no firm D call. Germline values: CDR1 LNHDA, CDR2 SQIVND (reference sequence). Trimming shortened V by 10 bases and J by 5 bases, and 21 bases separated the two germline ends. The CDR3 covers 14 residues. The CDR3 is CATKGNFPPNEQYF. CDR3 coding DNA: TGTGCCACCAAAGGGAATTTTCCTCCTAACGAGCAGTACTTC.

This chain links TRBV18 with TRBJ2-7; 8 nucleotides align to TRBD1. There are 14 residues in the CDR3. The germline CDR1 and CDR2 sequences are KGHSH and LQKENI. V shed 4 bases and J 4 bases; nucleotides not matched to a gene: 6. In DNA form, the CDR3 reads TGTGCCAGCTCACAACCGGGACAGGTTTACGAGCAGTACTTC. Translated, it gives CASSQPGQVYEQYF. The entire variable domain, with the rest obtained from reference TRBV18 and TRBJ2-7, is as follows: NAGVMQNPRHLVRRRGQEARLRCSPMKGHSHVYWYRQLPEEGLKFMVYLQKENIIDESGMPKERFSAEFPKEGPSILRIQQVVRGDSAAYFCASSQPGQVYEQYFGPGTRLTVT.

With respect to this clone: Other DNA variants within this sample encode the same CDR3. V is TRBV7-9 and J is TRBJ1-5, with 10 bases aligning to TRBD1. V was pared by 4 bases and J by 4 bases, with 1 base of the junction left unmatched. The V gene's germline CDR1 is SEHNR and CDR2 FQNEAQ (reference sequence). CDR3 length equals 14 residues. CDR3 region: CASSSGQGNQPQHF. The CDR3 DNA follows: TGTGCCAGCAGCTCGGGACAGGGGAATCAGCCCCAGCATTTT.

This chain uses TRBV5-4 with TRBJ1-2; 9 bases are shared with TRBD1. This CDR3 has 14 residues. The germline V gene encodes CDR1 SGHNT and CDR2 YYREEE (reference sequence). The junction had 6 bases not matched to a gene; V was cut back by 4 bases and J by 5 bases. The CDR3 DNA follows: TGTGCCAGCAGCCGACCACAGGGGGCTTATGGCTACACCTTC. Translation gives CASSRPQGAYGYTF.